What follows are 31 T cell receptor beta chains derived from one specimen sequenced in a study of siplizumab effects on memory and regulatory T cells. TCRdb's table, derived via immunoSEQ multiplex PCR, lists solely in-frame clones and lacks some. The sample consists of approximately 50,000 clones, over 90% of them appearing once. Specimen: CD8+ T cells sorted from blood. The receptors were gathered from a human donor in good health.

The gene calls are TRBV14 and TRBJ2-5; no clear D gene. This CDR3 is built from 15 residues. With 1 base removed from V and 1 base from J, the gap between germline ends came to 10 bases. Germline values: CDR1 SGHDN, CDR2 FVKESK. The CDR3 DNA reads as TGTGCCAGCAGCCAAGCTTACAGCGTCCAAGAGACCCAGTACTTC. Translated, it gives CASSQAYSVQETQYF.

CDR3 sequence (DNA): TGTGCCAGCAGTTTATCAGGGGGAGGGACCTTCTCTGGGGCCAACGTCCTGACTTTC. Protein: CASSLSGGGTFSGANVLTF. J is TRBJ2-6 and V is TRBV28, with D perhaps matching TRBD1 or TRBD2 (7 bases each). The germline gives CDR1 MDHEN, CDR2 SYDVKM. Between the trimmed V and J ends, which lost 1 base and 0 bases, there was a span of 16 bases. The CDR3 has 19 amino acids.

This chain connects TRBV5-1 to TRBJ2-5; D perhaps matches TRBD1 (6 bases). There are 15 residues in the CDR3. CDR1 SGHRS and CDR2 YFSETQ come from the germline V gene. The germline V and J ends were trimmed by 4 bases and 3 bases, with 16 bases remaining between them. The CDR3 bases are TGCGCCAGCAGCGCATGGACAGAGAAGAAAGAGACCCAGTACTTC. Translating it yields CASSAWTEKKETQYF. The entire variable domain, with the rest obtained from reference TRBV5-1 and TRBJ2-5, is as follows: KAGVTQTPRYLIKTRGQQVTLSCSPISGHRSVSWYQQTPGQGLQFLFEYFSETQRNKGNFPGRFSGRQFSNSRSEMNVSTLELGDSALYLCASSAWTEKKETQYFGPGTRLLVL.

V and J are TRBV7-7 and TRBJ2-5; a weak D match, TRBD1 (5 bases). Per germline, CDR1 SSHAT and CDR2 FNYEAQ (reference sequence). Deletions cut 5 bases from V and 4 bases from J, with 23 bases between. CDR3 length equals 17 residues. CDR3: CASSPPPGRVGAETQYF. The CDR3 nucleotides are TGTGCCAGCAGCCCCCCGCCGGGCAGGGTTGGGGCAGAGACCCAGTACTTC.

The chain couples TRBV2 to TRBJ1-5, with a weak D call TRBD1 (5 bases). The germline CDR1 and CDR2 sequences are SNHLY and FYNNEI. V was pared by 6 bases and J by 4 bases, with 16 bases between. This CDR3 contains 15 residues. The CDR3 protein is CASSSASDINQPQHF. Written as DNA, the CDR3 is TGTGCCAGCAGCTCTGCGTCGGACATAAATCAGCCCCAGCATTTT.

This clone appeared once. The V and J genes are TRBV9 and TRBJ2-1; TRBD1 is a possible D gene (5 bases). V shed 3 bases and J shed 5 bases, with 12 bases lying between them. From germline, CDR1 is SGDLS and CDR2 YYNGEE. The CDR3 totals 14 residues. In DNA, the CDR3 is TGTGCCAGCAGCGCCTCTGGGGCGGACAATGAGCAGTTCTTC. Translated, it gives CASSASGADNEQFF.

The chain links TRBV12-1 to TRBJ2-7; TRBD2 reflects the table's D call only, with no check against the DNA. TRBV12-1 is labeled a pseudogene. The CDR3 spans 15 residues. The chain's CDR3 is CASNPLAKSSYEQYF. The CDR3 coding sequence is TGTGCCAGCAATCCTCTAGCCAAGAGCTCCTACGAGCAGTACTTC.

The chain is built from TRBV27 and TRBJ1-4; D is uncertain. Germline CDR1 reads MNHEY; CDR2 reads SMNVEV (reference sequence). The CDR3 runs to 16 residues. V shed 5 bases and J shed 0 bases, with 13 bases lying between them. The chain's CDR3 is CASSKSLGATNEKLFF. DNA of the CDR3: TGTGCCAGCAGTAAATCCCTCGGCGCAACTAATGAAAAACTGTTTTTT.

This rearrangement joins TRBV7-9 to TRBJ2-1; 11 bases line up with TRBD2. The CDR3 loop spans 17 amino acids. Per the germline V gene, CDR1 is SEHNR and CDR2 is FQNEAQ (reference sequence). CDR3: CVWWDFRGLADYNEQFF. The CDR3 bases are TGTGTGTGGTGGGACTTTCGGGGACTAGCGGATTACAATGAGCAGTTCTTC.

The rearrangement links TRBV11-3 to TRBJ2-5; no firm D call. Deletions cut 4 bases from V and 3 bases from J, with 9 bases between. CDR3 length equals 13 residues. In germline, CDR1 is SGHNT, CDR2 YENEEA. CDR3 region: CASSSYSEETQYF. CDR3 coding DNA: TGTGCCAGCAGCTCATACAGCGAAGAGACCCAGTACTTC. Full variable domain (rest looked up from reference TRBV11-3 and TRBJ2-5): EAGVVQSPRYKIIEKKQPVAFWCNPISGHNTLYWYLQNLGQGPELLIRYENEEAVDDSQLPKDRFSAERLKGVDSTLKIQPAELGDSAVYLCASSSYSEETQYFGPGTRLLVL.

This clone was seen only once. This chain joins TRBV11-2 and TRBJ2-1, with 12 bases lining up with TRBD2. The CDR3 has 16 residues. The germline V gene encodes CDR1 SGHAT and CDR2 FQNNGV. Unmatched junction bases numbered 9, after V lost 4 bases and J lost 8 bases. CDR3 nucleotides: TGTGCCAGCAGCTCCTATCTAGCGGGAGGGCCTGATGAGCAGTTCTTC. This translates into CASSSYLAGGPDEQFF.

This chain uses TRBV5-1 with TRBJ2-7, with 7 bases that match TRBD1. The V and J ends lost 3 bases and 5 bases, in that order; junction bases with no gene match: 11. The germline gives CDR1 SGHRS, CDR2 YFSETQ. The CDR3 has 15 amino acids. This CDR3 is CASSSLQGFEDEQYF. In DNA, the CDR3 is TGCGCCAGCAGCTCCTTACAGGGGTTCGAAGACGAGCAGTACTTC.

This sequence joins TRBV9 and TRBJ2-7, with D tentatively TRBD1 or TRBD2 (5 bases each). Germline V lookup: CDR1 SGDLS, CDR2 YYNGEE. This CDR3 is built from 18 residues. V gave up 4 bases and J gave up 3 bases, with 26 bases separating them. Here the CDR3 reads CASSPRGVWGATDYEQYF. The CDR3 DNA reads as TGTGCCAGCAGCCCAAGGGGAGTCTGGGGAGCCACCGACTACGAGCAGTACTTC.

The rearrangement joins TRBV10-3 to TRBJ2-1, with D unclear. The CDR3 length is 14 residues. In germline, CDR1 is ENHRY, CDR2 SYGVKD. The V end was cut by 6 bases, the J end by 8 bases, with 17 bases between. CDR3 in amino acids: CAISSENSPDEQFF. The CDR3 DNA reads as TGTGCCATCAGCTCCGAAAATAGCCCCGATGAGCAGTTCTTC.

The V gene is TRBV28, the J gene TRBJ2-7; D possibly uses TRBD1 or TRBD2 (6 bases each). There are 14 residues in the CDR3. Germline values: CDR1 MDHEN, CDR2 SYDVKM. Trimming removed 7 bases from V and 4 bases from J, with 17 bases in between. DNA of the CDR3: TGTGCCAGCACCCCCCGGAGGGGGTGGTACGAGCAGTACTTC. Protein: CASTPRRGWYEQYF. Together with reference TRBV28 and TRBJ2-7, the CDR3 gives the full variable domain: DVKVTQSSRYLVKRTGEKVFLECVQDMDHENMFWYRQDPGLGLRLIYFSYDVKMKEKGDIPEGYSVSREKKERFSLILESASTNQTSMYLCASTPRRGWYEQYFGPGTRLTVT.

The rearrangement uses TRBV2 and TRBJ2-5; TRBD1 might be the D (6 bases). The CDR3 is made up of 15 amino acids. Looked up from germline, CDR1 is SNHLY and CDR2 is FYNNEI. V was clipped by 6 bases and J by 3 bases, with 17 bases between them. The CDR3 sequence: CASSGDRSGKETQYF. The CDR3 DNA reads TGTGCCAGCAGCGGAGACAGGTCGGGTAAAGAGACCCAGTACTTC.

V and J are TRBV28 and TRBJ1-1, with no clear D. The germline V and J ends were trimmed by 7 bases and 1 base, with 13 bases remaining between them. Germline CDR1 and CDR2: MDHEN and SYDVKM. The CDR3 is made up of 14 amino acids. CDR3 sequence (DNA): TGTGCCAGCACGTGGAGGGCAGGGAACACTGAAGCTTTCTTT. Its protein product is CASTWRAGNTEAFF. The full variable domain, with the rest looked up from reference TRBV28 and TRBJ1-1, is DVKVTQSSRYLVKRTGEKVFLECVQDMDHENMFWYRQDPGLGLRLIYFSYDVKMKEKGDIPEGYSVSREKKERFSLILESASTNQTSMYLCASTWRAGNTEAFFGQGTRLTVV.

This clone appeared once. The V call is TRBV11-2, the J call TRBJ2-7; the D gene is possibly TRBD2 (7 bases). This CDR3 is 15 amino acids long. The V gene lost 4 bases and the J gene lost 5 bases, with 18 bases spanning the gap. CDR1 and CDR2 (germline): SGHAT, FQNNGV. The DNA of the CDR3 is TGTGCCAGCAGCTCCAGGGGAGGGGATCCCCACGAGCAGTACTTC. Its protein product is CASSSRGGDPHEQYF.

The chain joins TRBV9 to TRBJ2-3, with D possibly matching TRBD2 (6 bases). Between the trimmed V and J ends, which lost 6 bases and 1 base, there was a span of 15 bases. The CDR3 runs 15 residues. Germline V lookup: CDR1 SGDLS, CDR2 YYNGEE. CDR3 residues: CASTVWGEGTDTQYF. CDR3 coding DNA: TGTGCCAGCACCGTCTGGGGGGAGGGCACAGATACGCAGTATTTT. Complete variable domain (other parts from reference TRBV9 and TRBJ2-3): DSGVTQTPKHLITATGQRVTLRCSPRSGDLSVYWYQQSLDQGLQFLIQYYNGEERAKGNILERFSAQQFPDLHSELNLSSLELGDSALYFCASTVWGEGTDTQYFGPGTRLTVL.

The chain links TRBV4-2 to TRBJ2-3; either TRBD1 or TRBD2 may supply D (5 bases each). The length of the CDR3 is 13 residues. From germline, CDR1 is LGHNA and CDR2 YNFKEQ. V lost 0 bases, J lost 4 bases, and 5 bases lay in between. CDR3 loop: CASSQEGPDTQYF. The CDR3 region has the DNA TGTGCCAGCAGCCAAGAGGGACCAGATACGCAGTATTTT.

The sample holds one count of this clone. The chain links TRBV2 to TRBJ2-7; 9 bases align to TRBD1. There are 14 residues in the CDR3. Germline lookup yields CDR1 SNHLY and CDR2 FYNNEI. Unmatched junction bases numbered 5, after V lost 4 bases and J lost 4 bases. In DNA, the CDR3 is TGTGCCAGCAGTGCAGGGACAGGGCCTTACGAGCAGTACTTC. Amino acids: CASSAGTGPYEQYF.

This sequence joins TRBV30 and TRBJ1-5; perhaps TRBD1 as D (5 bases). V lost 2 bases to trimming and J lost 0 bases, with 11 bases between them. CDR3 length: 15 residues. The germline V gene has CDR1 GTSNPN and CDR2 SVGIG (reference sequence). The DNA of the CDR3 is TGTGCCTGGAGTAAAGGGGCCGATAGCAATCAGCCCCAGCATTTT. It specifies CAWSKGADSNQPQHF.

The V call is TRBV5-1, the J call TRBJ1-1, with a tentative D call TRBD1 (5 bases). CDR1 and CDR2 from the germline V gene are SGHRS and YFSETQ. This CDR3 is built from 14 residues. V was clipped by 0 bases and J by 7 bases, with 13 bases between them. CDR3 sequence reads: CASSLEGGVGEAFF. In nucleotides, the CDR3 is TGCGCCAGCAGCTTGGAAGGAGGGGTGGGTGAAGCTTTCTTT.

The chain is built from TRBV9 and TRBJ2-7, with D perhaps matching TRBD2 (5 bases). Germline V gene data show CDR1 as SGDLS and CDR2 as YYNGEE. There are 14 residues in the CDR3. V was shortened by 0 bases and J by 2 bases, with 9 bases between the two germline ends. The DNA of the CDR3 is TGTGCCAGCAGCGTAGGAGGGAATACCTACGAGCAGTACTTC. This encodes CASSVGGNTYEQYF.

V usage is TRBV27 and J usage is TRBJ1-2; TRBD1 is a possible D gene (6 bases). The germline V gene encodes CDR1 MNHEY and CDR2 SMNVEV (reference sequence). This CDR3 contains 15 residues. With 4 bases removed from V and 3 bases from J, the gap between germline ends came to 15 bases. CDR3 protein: CASSSLRGAYYGYTF. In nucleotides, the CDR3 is TGTGCCAGCAGTTCCCTCAGGGGCGCGTACTATGGCTACACCTTC.

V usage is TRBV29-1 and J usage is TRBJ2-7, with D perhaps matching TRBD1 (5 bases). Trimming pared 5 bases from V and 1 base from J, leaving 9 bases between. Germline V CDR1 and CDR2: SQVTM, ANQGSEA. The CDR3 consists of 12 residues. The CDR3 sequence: CSVFDSSYEQYF. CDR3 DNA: TGCAGCGTTTTTGACAGTTCCTACGAGCAGTACTTC.

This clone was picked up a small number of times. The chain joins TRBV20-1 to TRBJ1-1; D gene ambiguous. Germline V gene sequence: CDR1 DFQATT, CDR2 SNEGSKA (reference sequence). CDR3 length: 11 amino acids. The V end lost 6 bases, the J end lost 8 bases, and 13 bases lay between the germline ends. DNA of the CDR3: TGCAGTGCCGGAGCGGGTTCGGAAGCTTTCTTT. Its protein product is CSAGAGSEAFF.

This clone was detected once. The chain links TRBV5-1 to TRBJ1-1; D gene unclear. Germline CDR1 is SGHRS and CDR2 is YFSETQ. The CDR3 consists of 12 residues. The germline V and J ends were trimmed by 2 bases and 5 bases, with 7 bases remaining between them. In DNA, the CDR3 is TGCGCCAGCAGCTTTGGCGGGACTGAAGCTTTCTTT. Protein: CASSFGGTEAFF.

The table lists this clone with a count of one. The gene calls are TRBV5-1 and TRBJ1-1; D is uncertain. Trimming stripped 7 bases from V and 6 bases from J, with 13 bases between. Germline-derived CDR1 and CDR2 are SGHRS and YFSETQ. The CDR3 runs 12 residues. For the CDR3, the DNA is TGCGCCAGCCGATTCTTAGAAGCTGAAGCTTTCTTT. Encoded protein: CASRFLEAEAFF.

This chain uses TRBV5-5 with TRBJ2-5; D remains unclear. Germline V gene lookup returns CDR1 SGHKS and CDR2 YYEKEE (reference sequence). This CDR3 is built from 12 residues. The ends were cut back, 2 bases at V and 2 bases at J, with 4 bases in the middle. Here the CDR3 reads CASSFKQETQYF. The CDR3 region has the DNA TGTGCCAGCAGCTTTAAACAAGAGACCCAGTACTTC.

The CDR3 bases are TGTGCCAGCAGTGGCAACAGGGGTAGCAATCAGCCCCAGCATTTT. Residues: CASSGNRGSNQPQHF. The chain couples TRBV6-1 to TRBJ1-5; 7 nucleotides agree with TRBD1. V shed 4 bases and J 0 bases; nucleotides not matched to a gene: 3. Germline assignment: CDR1 MNHNS and CDR2 SASEGT. The CDR3 contains 15 residues.